The T cell receptor (beta chain) described here comes from a study of pediatric ulcerative colitis. Overall study context: Most patients had pancolitis, and two had left-sided colitis.

One to two pinch biopsies were taken from the rectum during colonoscopy. TCRdb's table, derived via immunoSEQ multiplex PCR, lists solely in-frame clones and lacks some. The sample holds 36,000 or so clones, around 73% seen once. V was clipped by 4 bases and J by 7 bases, with 11 bases between them. The CDR3 has 12 amino acids. Germline CDR1 is SGHRS and CDR2 is YFSETQ. This sequence was found in a boy between 10 and 17 years old with moderate ulcerative colitis. Sequenced material: gut tissue. The chain carries TRBV5-1 and TRBJ1-1, with TRBD1 as a possible D gene (5 bases). CDR3 amino acids: CASSPGTGEAFF. The CDR3, as DNA: TGCGCCAGCAGCCCCGGGACGGGTGAAGCTTTCTTT.